This T cell receptor (beta chain) is from a study of blood T cell repertoires in COVID-19. Study-level information: The study drew acute and convalescent COVID-19 samples from the United States, Italy and Spain. In each case, the material was cDNA or gDNA derived from T cells, B-cell-depleted T cells, or PBMCs.

V gave up 1 base and J gave up 3 bases, with 13 bases separating them. Germline-derived CDR1 and CDR2 are LGHDT and YNNKEL (reference sequence). This CDR3 has 15 residues. TCRdb keeps only in-frame clones here, not all; method: immunoSEQ multiplex PCR. The sample yields approximately 190,000 clones, approximately 80% seen once. The V and J genes are TRBV3-1 (or the pseudogene TRBV3-2) and TRBJ2-7; D perhaps matches TRBD1 (6 bases). The specimen sequenced was peripheral blood. The sequence was obtained from a man in his fifties or sixties with acute or convalescent COVID-19. The CDR3 region has the DNA TGTGCCAGCAGCCAAGCCCCGGGACACCTCTACGAGCAGTACTTC. This translates into CASSQAPGHLYEQYF.